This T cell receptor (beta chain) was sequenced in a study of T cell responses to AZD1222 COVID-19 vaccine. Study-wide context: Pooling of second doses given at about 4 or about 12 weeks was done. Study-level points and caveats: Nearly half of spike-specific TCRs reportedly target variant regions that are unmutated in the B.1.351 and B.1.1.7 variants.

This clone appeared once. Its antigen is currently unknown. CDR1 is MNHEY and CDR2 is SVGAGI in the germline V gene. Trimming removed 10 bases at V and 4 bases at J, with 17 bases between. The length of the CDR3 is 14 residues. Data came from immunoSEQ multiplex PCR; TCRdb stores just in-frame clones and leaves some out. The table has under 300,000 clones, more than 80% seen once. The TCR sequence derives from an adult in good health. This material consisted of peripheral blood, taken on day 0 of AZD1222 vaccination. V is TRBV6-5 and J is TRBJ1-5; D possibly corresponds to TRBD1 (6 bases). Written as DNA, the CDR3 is TGTGCCACCCAACAGGGAGGGGGGAATCAGCCCCAGCATTTT. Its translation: CATQQGGGNQPQHF.